This TCR beta chain was observed in a study of metastatic and nonmetastatic thyroid tumors. This clone is termed medium-sized (0.01 to 0.1%). TCRdb re-analyzed the PCR reads using MiXCR. The table shows about 39,000 clones, with under 20% occurring only once. None of the patients had undergone any treatment ahead of thyroid surgery. Trimming pared 5 bases from V and 3 bases from J, leaving 14 bases between. Germline loops: CDR1 SGHAT, CDR2 FQNNGV. The CDR3 loop spans 14 amino acids. This sequence originates from a female donor with papillary thyroid cancer or a benign thyroid nodule (not recorded which). Some clones in this sample may be carry-over from other donors' samples. The chain couples TRBV11-2 to TRBJ2-7; D may be TRBD1 (6 bases). Input material: tumor tissue. The CDR3 spells CASSPQGKSYEQYF. The CDR3 DNA sequence: TGTGCCAGCAGCCCACAGGGAAAAAGCTACGAGCAGTACTTC.